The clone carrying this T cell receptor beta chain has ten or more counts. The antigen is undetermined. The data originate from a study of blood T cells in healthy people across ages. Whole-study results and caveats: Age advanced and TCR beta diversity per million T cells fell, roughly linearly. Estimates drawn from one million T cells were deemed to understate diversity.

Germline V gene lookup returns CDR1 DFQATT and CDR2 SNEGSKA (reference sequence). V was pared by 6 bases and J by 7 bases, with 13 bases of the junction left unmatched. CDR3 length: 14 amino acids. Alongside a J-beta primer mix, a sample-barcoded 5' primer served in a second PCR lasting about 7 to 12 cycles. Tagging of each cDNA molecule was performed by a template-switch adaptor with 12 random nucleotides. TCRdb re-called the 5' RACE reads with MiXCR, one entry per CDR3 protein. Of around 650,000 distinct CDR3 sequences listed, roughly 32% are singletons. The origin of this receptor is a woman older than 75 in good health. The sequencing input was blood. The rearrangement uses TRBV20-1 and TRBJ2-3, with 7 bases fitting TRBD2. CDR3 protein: CSATPPGLPNTQYF. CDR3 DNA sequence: TGCAGTGCAACCCCACCGGGACTACCGAATACGCAGTATTTT.